This T cell receptor (beta chain) was recorded in a study of CD8+CD57+ T cells in acquired aplastic anemia. V lost 6 bases and J lost 3; bases outside the gene matches: 6. There are 14 residues in the CDR3. According to the study, genomic DNA was the template for TCR beta VDJ and CDR3 profiling. In TCRdb, the reads were re-called with MiXCR into one record per CDR3 protein. Among over 150,000 distinct CDR3 sequences listed, 71% were seen once. The authors sequenced patients whose flow cytometry had shown CD8+CD57+ cell expansion. This clonotype was recorded many times. This chain uses TRBV12-3 or TRBV12-4 with TRBJ2-7; 9 nucleotides agree with TRBD2. This sequence originates from a human donor with aplastic anemia. Material for sequencing was sorted CD4+, CD8+, or CD8+CD57+ T cells (not recorded which) from PBMCs. The CDR3 DNA follows: TGTGCCAGCAGCCCGGGACTAGCACGCTACGAGCAGTACTTC. Protein product: CASSPGLARYEQYF.